These 32 T cell receptor beta chains originate from one sample sequenced in a study of response to subunit inactivated influenza vaccine. A single record per CDR3 protein comes from TCRdb applying MiXCR to the RT-PCR reads. The table shows hundreds of thousands of distinct CDR3 sequences, with approximately 15% occurring only once. The sample was PBMCs from blood, taken 14 to 15 days before vaccination. Every receptor here comes from a man aged 50 or older who received an inactivated influenza vaccine.

CDR3 nucleotides: TGTGCCAGCAGCCAAGATCTTCGGGCGAACCCCCAAACCTACGAGCAGTACTTC. This codes for CASSQDLRANPQTYEQYF. The V gene is TRBV14, the J gene TRBJ2-7; D gene uncertain. The germline V and J ends were trimmed by 0 bases and 2 bases, with 20 bases remaining between them. The CDR3 runs 18 residues. The germline CDR1 and CDR2 sequences are SGHDN and FVKESK.

This clonotype has more than one count but fewer than ten. The chain couples TRBV15 to TRBJ2-3; 10 nucleotides line up with TRBD2. Unmatched junction bases numbered 10, after V lost 3 bases and J lost 1 base. Germline CDR1 is LNHNV and CDR2 is YYDKDF (reference sequence). The CDR3 runs 18 residues. The CDR3 DNA sequence: TGTGCCACCAGCAGTCTAGCGGGAGTTGGTCGCGGCACAGATACGCAGTATTTT. Translating gives CATSSLAGVGRGTDTQYF. Full variable domain (outside the CDR3, taken from reference TRBV15 and TRBJ2-3): DAMVIQNPRYQVTQFGKPVTLSCSQTLNHNVMYWYQQKSSQAPKLLFHYYDKDFNNEADTPDNFQSRRPNTSFCFLDIRSPGLGDTAMYLCATSSLAGVGRGTDTQYFGPGTRLTVL.

Only a few counts were recorded for this clonotype. The rearrangement joins TRBV15 to TRBJ1-2; 9 bases fit TRBD1. With 1 base clipped from V and 8 bases from J, the junction kept 8 bases outside the gene matches. CDR1 is LNHNV, CDR2 YYDKDF, per germline (reference sequence). This CDR3 spans 15 amino acids. In DNA form, the CDR3 reads TGTGCCACCAGCAGAGCACCGGGACAGGGTGGAGGCTACACCTTC. It yields the protein CATSRAPGQGGGYTF.

This chain connects TRBV11-2 to TRBJ2-3, with D tentatively TRBD2 (6 bases). The V end lost 2 bases, the J end lost 5 bases, and 11 bases lay between the germline ends. The CDR3 runs to 14 residues. Germline V CDR1 and CDR2: SGHAT, FQNNGV. The CDR3 is CASSLNSGQDTQYF. CDR3 nucleotide sequence: TGTGCCAGCAGCTTAAACAGCGGGCAAGATACGCAGTATTTT.

This clonotype was counted many times. The chain carries TRBV29-1 and TRBJ2-1; 14 bases line up with TRBD2. Germline-derived CDR1 and CDR2 are SQVTM and ANQGSEA. V was clipped by 7 bases and J by 0 bases; unmatched bases: 11. The CDR3 has 18 residues. The CDR3 region is CSASGLAGGLSSYNEQFF. CDR3 DNA: TGCAGCGCTTCCGGACTAGCGGGAGGTCTAAGCTCCTACAATGAGCAGTTCTTC.

This clonotype was seen only a few times. The CDR3 coding sequence is TGCGCCAGCAGCTTGAGTGGGACCGGAGTCAACGAGCAGTACTTC. It encodes CASSLSGTGVNEQYF. V is TRBV5-1 and J is TRBJ2-7; the D gene could be TRBD1 or TRBD2 (5 bases each). This CDR3 is built from 15 residues. Per the germline V gene, CDR1 is SGHRS and CDR2 is YFSETQ. With 1 base removed from V and 5 bases from J, the gap between germline ends came to 16 bases.

This clonotype was counted only a few times. This chain links TRBV3-1 with TRBJ2-1; 16 bases are a match to TRBD2. Per germline, CDR1 LGHDT and CDR2 YNNKEL (reference sequence). This CDR3 comprises 20 residues. The J segment lost 3 bases and the V segment lost 0 bases, leaving 8 bases of the junction unmatched. The CDR3 reads CASSQDGGLAGGRYYNEQFF. The CDR3 DNA reads as TGTGCCAGCAGCCAAGATGGGGGACTAGCGGGGGGGCGGTACTACAATGAGCAGTTCTTC.

The V and J genes are TRBV2 and TRBJ2-5; the D gene is possibly TRBD1 (6 bases). Germline V CDR1 and CDR2: SNHLY, FYNNEI. This CDR3 comprises 14 residues. With 6 bases removed from V and 1 base from J, the gap between germline ends came to 12 bases. CDR3 nucleotide sequence: TGTGCCAGCAGACCCCAGGGGATCCAAGAGACCCAGTACTTC. It is translated as CASRPQGIQETQYF.

This clonotype was observed at least ten times. The genes are TRBV7-2 and TRBJ2-2; 11 bases match TRBD2. This CDR3 region has 17 residues. Germline assignment: CDR1 SGHTA and CDR2 FQGNSA. Trimming at V came to 1 base and at J to 2 bases, leaving 3 bases not matched to a gene. The CDR3 spells CASSLVGTSGNTGELFF. The CDR3 DNA follows: TGTGCCAGCAGCTTAGTCGGGACTAGCGGAAACACCGGGGAGCTGTTTTTT.

A remark on this clonotype: With a much larger clone just one base away, this may be a read error. This rearrangement joins TRBV29-1 to TRBJ2-4; a weak D match, TRBD2 (5 bases). The CDR3 covers 14 residues. The germline CDR1 and CDR2 sequences are SQVTM and ANQGSEA. The germline V and J ends were trimmed by 7 bases and 3 bases, with 16 bases remaining between them. The CDR3 protein is CSAREPLRKNIQYF. The DNA for the CDR3 is TGCAGCGCCCGGGAACCTCTTCGCAAAAACATTCAGTACTTC.

At least ten counts were recorded for this clonotype. The V gene is TRBV6-1, the J gene TRBJ2-1, with 11 bases fitting TRBD2. This CDR3 is 17 amino acids long. The germline V gene has CDR1 MNHNS and CDR2 SASEGT. The trim removed 6 bases at V and 4 bases at J, leaving 11 bases unmatched. Written as DNA, the CDR3 is TGTGCCAGCAGCCCTCTCCCTGGGACTAGCGGATACAATGAGCAGTTCTTC. It translates to CASSPLPGTSGYNEQFF.

The V gene is TRBV5-1, the J gene TRBJ2-1; D is perhaps TRBD1 (7 bases). The CDR3 is made up of 16 amino acids. Trimming took off 0 bases at V and 7 bases at J, with 17 bases between the two ends. The germline V gene encodes CDR1 SGHRS and CDR2 YFSETQ. This CDR3 is CASSLGPYRGGNEQFF. CDR3 in DNA: TGCGCCAGCAGCTTGGGACCCTACAGGGGAGGTAATGAGCAGTTCTTC.

J is TRBJ2-5 and V is TRBV25-1; TRBD2 aligns across 8 bases. V gave up 7 bases and J gave up 5 bases; unmatched junction bases: 9. The CDR3 is made up of 14 amino acids. Looked up from germline, CDR1 is MGHDK and CDR2 is SYGVNS. CDR3 DNA sequence: TGTGCCAGCAATGGACGGGGGGGCCGGGAGACCCAGTACTTC. Translating gives CASNGRGGRETQYF.

This sequence joins TRBV6-5 and TRBJ2-6; D is possibly TRBD1 or TRBD2 (5 bases each). The V end was cut by 2 bases, the J end by 0 bases, with 17 bases between. CDR3 length equals 19 residues. Germline V gene sequence: CDR1 MNHEY, CDR2 SVGAGI. CDR3 bases: TGTGCCAGCAGTTACGGGGGACCGCGAGTCAGCTCTGGGGCCAACGTCCTGACTTTC. It codes for CASSYGGPRVSSGANVLTF.

The rearrangement links TRBV6-1 to TRBJ1-1; TRBD1 might be the D (6 bases). Germline CDR1 and CDR2: MNHNS and SASEGT. The CDR3 runs to 15 residues. Trimming shortened V by 7 bases and J by 1 base, and 16 bases separated the two germline ends. The CDR3 region has the DNA TGTGCCAGCACCCCCGGGGGGCGAGGGAACACTGAAGCTTTCTTT. It translates to CASTPGGRGNTEAFF.

The rearrangement links TRBV4-2 to TRBJ2-7, with 7 positions matching TRBD2. Trimming cost V 4 bases and J 4 bases; bases outside gene matches: 10. Germline CDR1 and CDR2: LGHNA and YNFKEQ. The CDR3 has 15 amino acids. CDR3 sequence reads: CASSPTPGEGYEQYF. The DNA of the CDR3 is TGTGCCAGCAGCCCGACCCCGGGGGAGGGTTACGAGCAGTACTTC.

This clonotype was counted at least ten times. V gene TRBV20-1 combines with J gene TRBJ1-4, with 10 bases that match TRBD1. CDR3 length: 15 residues. CDR1 and CDR2 from the germline V gene are DFQATT and SNEGSKA (reference sequence). Trimming removed 6 bases from V and 10 bases from J; junction bases left unmatched: 14. The CDR3 DNA follows: TGCAGTGCCCTACCCGCCGGGACAGGGGTGGGAAAACTGTTTTTT. This codes for CSALPAGTGVGKLFF.

This clonotype has at least ten counts. This chain links TRBV7-8 with TRBJ1-1; possible D gene TRBD1, 5 bases. Per the germline V gene, CDR1 is SGHVS and CDR2 is FQNEAQ. The CDR3 covers 14 residues. Trimming removed 0 bases at V and 9 bases at J, with 14 bases between. The CDR3 nucleotides are TGTGCCAGCAGCTTAGCCAGGGAGGGACTTCAAGCTTTCTTT. Its protein product is CASSLAREGLQAFF.

The rearrangement uses TRBV6-1 and TRBJ1-1; D unclear. The CDR3 loop spans 15 amino acids. V lost 5 bases to trimming and J lost 5 bases, with 18 bases between them. The germline V gene encodes CDR1 MNHNS and CDR2 SASEGT. CDR3 DNA sequence: TGTGCCAGCAGTCCCCCCCGCCCCGATTTTACTGAAGCTTTCTTT. It is translated as CASSPPRPDFTEAFF.

This clonotype appeared a few times. The junction and the germline gene differ at one end; a read error may be behind it. The chain has TRBV12-3 or TRBV12-4 and TRBJ2-7; 7 positions match TRBD1. The CDR3 totals 15 residues. CDR3 bases: TGTGCCAGCAGGTTAGCCGGGACAGACCCTTCCGAGCAGTACTTC. Protein: CASRLAGTDPSEQYF.

This clonotype came up a few times. The rearrangement uses TRBV12-3 or TRBV12-4 and TRBJ2-1; 11 nucleotides agree with TRBD1. Trimming at V came to 1 base and at J to 5 bases, leaving 7 bases not matched to a gene. The CDR3 covers 17 residues. DNA for the CDR3: TGTGCCAGCAGTTTAGGGCGGGACAGGGGGAGGGACAATGAGCAGTTCTTC. The encoded protein is CASSLGRDRGRDNEQFF.

This clonotype was detected only a few times. This sequence joins TRBV30 and TRBJ1-1; no clear D gene. V was trimmed by 1 base and J by 2 bases, leaving 5 bases between them. Germline V gene sequence: CDR1 GTSNPN, CDR2 SVGIG (reference sequence). CDR3 length: 12 residues. CDR3 sequence: CAWSGGNTEAFF. The CDR3 bases are TGTGCCTGGAGTGGGGGTAACACTGAAGCTTTCTTT.

This chain uses TRBV27 with TRBJ2-1, with D uncertain. Germline values: CDR1 MNHEY, CDR2 SMNVEV (reference sequence). V lost 6 bases and J 7 bases, leaving 19 bases between the germline ends. The CDR3 is made up of 15 amino acids. The CDR3, as DNA: TGTGCCAGCAGCCTATTTGACTCTAATACAAATGAGCAGTTCTTC. It specifies CASSLFDSNTNEQFF.

Only a few counts were recorded for this clonotype. Mismatch with germline at one junction end may stem from a read error. The chain links TRBV6-1 to TRBJ2-2; 10 bases are shared with TRBD2. The CDR3 extends over 12 amino acids. Looked up from germline, CDR1 is MNHNS and CDR2 is SASEGT. CDR3 DNA sequence: TGTGCCAGCAGTCAAGCGGGGGGGCCCCTGTTTTTT. It codes for CASSQAGGPLFF.

This clonotype was picked up a small number of times. This chain joins TRBV4-1 and TRBJ1-4, with unresolved D. Germline CDR1 and CDR2: MGHRA and YSYEKL. Trimming removed 6 bases at V and 0 bases at J, with 14 bases between. There are 16 residues in the CDR3. This CDR3 reads CASRTREAATNEKLFF. DNA of the CDR3: TGCGCCAGCAGAACGCGGGAGGCCGCAACTAATGAAAAACTGTTTTTT.

The V and J genes are TRBV2 and TRBJ2-4; TRBD2 matches at 7 bases. Germline lookup yields CDR1 SNHLY and CDR2 FYNNEI. With 2 bases clipped from V and 0 bases from J, the junction kept 1 base outside the gene matches. The CDR3 is 15 residues long. CDR3 residues: CASSEREVAKNIQYF. In nucleotides, the CDR3 is TGTGCCAGCAGTGAACGGGAGGTAGCCAAAAACATTCAGTACTTC.

This clonotype was observed a handful of times. V usage is TRBV27 and J usage is TRBJ2-1; 13 nucleotides match TRBD2. CDR3 length: 14 residues. Trimming took 1 base from V and 13 from J; bases not matched to a gene: 4. Germline values: CDR1 MNHEY, CDR2 SMNVEV (reference sequence). CDR3 protein: CASSLWTSGSTQFF. The CDR3 region has the DNA TGTGCCAGCAGTTTATGGACTAGCGGGAGTACTCAGTTCTTC.

The gene calls are TRBV6-1 and TRBJ2-1, with D perhaps matching TRBD1 (6 bases). This CDR3 comprises 14 residues. Germline CDR1 reads MNHNS; CDR2 reads SASEGT. Trimming cost V 6 bases and J 9 bases, with 18 bases left between them. CDR3 coding DNA: TGTGCCAGCAGCTCCCCGGGACAAAACACTGAGCAGTTCTTC. Translating gives CASSSPGQNTEQFF.

This chain joins TRBV19 and TRBJ2-3; perhaps TRBD2 as D (6 bases). Germline lookup yields CDR1 LNHDA and CDR2 SQIVND (reference sequence). Trimming stripped 10 bases from V and 6 bases from J, with 20 bases between. CDR3 length equals 14 residues. The chain's CDR3 is CATRVSGGGDTQYF. CDR3 bases: TGTGCCACGAGAGTTAGCGGAGGTGGGGATACGCAGTATTTT.

This clonotype was picked up many times. The rearrangement uses TRBV11-1 and TRBJ2-1, with TRBD1 matching 7 bases. With V trimmed by 1 base and J by 6 bases, 3 bases remained unmatched. This CDR3 comprises 14 residues. Germline CDR1 is SGHAT and CDR2 is FQDESV (reference sequence). CDR3 protein: CASSLEGQLNEQFF. DNA for the CDR3: TGTGCCAGCAGCTTAGAGGGACAGCTCAATGAGCAGTTCTTC.

This clonotype was observed many times. This chain joins TRBV7-2 and TRBJ2-7; D unresolved. The CDR3 is 14 amino acids. V was clipped by 1 base and J by 5 bases, with 12 bases between them. The germline V gene encodes CDR1 SGHTA and CDR2 FQGNSA. The CDR3 DNA is TGTGCCAGCAGCTTAGGTCTAGGAGCCCACGAGCAGTACTTC. It yields the protein CASSLGLGAHEQYF.

The sample holds a few counts of this clonotype. The chain employs TRBV28 and TRBJ2-4; a weak D match, TRBD2 (6 bases). In germline, CDR1 is MDHEN, CDR2 SYDVKM. This CDR3 has 16 amino acids. V gave up 5 bases and J gave up 6 bases, with 20 bases separating them. DNA for the CDR3: TGTGCCAGCAGTACTCAAACGGGACTCGGGACAAACATTCAGTACTTC. Protein product: CASSTQTGLGTNIQYF.